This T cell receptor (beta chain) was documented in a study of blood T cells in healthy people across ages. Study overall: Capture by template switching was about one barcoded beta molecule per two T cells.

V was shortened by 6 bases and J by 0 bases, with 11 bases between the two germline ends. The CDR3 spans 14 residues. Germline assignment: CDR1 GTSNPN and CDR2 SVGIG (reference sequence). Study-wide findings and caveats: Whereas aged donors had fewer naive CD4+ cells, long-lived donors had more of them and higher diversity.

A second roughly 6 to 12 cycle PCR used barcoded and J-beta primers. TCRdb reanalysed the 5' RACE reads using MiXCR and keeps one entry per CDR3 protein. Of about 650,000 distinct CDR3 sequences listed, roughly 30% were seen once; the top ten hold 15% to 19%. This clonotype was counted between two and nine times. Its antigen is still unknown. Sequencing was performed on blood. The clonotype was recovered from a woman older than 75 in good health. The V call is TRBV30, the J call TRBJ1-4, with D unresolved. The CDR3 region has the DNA TGTGCCTGCCAGCCTGTTGCAACTAATGAAAAACTGTTTTTT. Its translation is CACQPVATNEKLFF.